A selection of T cell receptor beta chains follows, all from one sample in a study of CD8 T cells in Susac syndrome. MiXCR, run by TCRdb on the immunoSEQ multiplex PCR reads, gives a single entry per CDR3 protein. The profile shows about 160,000 distinct CDR3 sequences, about 96% of them singletons. The specimen sequenced was CD4+ T cells from PBMCs. These receptors were obtained from a human donor with Susac syndrome. Both conserved end residues are part of each CDR3. A D gene is named only where the DNA matches it firmly.

j_call | d_call | v_call | cdr3_aa | cdr3_nt
TRBJ2-2 | TRBD1 | TRBV7-2 | CASSTQGNAGELFF | TGTGCCAGCAGTACACAGGGGAATGCCGGGGAGCTGTTTTTT
TRBJ1-2 | - | TRBV12-3/TRBV12-4 | CASSPGMGGPPNYGYTF | TGTGCCAGCAGCCCCGGCATGGGGGGCCCTCCTAACTATGGCTACACCTTC
TRBJ2-1 | - | TRBV4-1 | CASSQAPGRREGEQFF | TGCGCCAGCAGCCAAGCCCCGGGCCGGAGAGAGGGTGAGCAGTTCTTC
TRBJ1-1 | - | TRBV19 | CASSRTAYTEAFF | TGTGCCAGTAGTAGGACGGCCTACACTGAAGCTTTCTTT
TRBJ2-5 | - | TRBV7-8 | CASSLASFGGGKETQYF | TGTGCCAGCAGCTTAGCGAGTTTCGGTGGCGGGAAAGAGACCCAGTACTTC
TRBJ1-6 | - | TRBV9 | CASSAGLDTSPLHF | TGTGCCAGCAGCGCGGGATTGGATACTTCACCCCTCCACTTT
TRBJ1-2 | - | TRBV7-9 | CASSPRDGYGYTF | TGTGCCAGCAGCCCCCGGGACGGCTATGGCTACACCTTC
TRBJ2-1 | - | TRBV5-4 | CASSLDGQYNEQFF | TGTGCCAGCAGCTTGGATGGGCAGTACAATGAGCAGTTCTTC
TRBJ2-3 | - | TRBV15 | CATSRDRGSTDTQYF | TGTGCCACCAGCAGAGATAGGGGGAGCACAGATACGCAGTATTTT
TRBJ2-3 | - | TRBV7-2 | CASSLARRDGDTQYF | TGTGCCAGCAGCTTAGCGCGACGGGATGGAGATACGCAGTATTTT
TRBJ2-1 | TRBD2 | TRBV20-1 | CSAALPGLAGVGNEQFF | TGCAGTGCTGCACTTCCGGGACTAGCGGGAGTCGGCAATGAGCAGTTCTTC
TRBJ1-1 | - | TRBV28 | CASTRLTEAFF | TGTGCCAGCACCCGTTTGACTGAAGCTTTCTTT
TRBJ2-7 | - | TRBV9 | CASSVHLGSEQYF | TGTGCCAGCAGCGTACATCTGGGCTCCGAGCAGTACTTC
TRBJ1-2 | - | TRBV29-1 | CSVVRGNYGYTF | TGCAGCGTTGTTAGGGGTAACTATGGCTACACCTTC
TRBJ2-5 | - | TRBV5-1 | CASSLETPPRTQYF | TGCGCCAGCAGCTTGGAAACCCCGCCGCGGACCCAGTACTTC
TRBJ1-1 | - | TRBV19 | CASKLATNTEAFF | TGTGCCAGTAAACTAGCAACGAACACTGAAGCTTTCTTT